The clone carrying this T cell receptor beta chain showed up just a few times. CDR1 and CDR2 (germline): MNHNY, SVGAGI (reference sequence). This CDR3 is 14 amino acids long. Trimming pared 4 bases from V and 3 bases from J, leaving 10 bases between. The data were taken from a study of sequential checkpoint blockade in melanoma. Study at large: After both sequences, patients received maintenance nivolumab.

Documented treatment: randomized to nivolumab then ipilimumab (arm A) or the reverse (arm B). Sequencing used immunoSEQ multiplex PCR; TCRdb keeps in-frame clones, though not all of them. The sample has roughly 10,000 clones, 55% to 70% seen once; the top ten hold roughly 16%. The chain couples TRBV6-6 to TRBJ2-1, with a weak D call TRBD1 (6 bases). The material was CD8+ T cells sorted from blood (inferred from file names), obtained from a patient given nivolumab and ipilimumab in sequence. This clonotype originated in a human donor with melanoma. CDR3 sequence reads: CASSFGQYYNEQFF. The CDR3 nucleotides are TGTGCCAGCAGTTTCGGACAGTACTACAATGAGCAGTTCTTC.